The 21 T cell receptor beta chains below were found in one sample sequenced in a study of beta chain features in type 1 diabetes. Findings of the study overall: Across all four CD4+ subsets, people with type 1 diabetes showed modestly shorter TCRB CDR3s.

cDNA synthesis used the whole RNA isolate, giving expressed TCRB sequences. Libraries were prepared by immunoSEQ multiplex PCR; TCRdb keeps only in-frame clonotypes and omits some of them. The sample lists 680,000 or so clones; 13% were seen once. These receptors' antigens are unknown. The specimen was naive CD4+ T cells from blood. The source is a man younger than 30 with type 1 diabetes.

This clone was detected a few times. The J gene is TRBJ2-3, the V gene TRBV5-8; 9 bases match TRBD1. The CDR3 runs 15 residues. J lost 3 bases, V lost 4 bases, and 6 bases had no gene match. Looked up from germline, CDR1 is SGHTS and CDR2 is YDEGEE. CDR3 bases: TGTGCCAGCAGCGCCGGGACAGGGAAGACAGATACGCAGTATTTT. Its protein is CASSAGTGKTDTQYF.

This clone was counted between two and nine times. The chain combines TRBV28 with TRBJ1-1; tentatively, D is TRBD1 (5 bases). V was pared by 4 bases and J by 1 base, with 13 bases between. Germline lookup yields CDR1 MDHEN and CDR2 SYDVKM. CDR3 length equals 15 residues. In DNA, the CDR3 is TGTGCCAGCAGTTGGGGCTGGGCAGGGAACACTGAAGCTTTCTTT. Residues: CASSWGWAGNTEAFF.

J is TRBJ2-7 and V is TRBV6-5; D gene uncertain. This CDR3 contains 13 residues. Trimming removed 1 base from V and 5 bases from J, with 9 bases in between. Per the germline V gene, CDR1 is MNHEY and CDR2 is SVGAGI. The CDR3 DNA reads TGTGCCAGCAGTTACTTGTCAATGAACGAGCAGTACTTC. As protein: CASSYLSMNEQYF.

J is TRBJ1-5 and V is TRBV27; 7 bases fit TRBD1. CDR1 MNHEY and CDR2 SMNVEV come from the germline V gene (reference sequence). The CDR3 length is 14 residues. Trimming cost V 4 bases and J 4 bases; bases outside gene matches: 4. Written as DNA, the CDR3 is TGTGCCAGCAGTTCGACAGGGTTTAATCAGCCCCAGCATTTT. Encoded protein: CASSSTGFNQPQHF.

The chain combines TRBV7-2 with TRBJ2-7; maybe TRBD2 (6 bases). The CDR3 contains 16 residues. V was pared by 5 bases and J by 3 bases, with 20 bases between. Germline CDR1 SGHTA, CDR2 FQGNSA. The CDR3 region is CASSLVSLAAGYEQYF. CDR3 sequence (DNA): TGTGCCAGCAGCCTGGTTTCGCTAGCAGCGGGCTACGAGCAGTACTTC. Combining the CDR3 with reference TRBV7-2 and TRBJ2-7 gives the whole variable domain GAGVSQSPSNKVTEKGKDVELRCDPISGHTALYWYRQSLGQGLEFLIYFQGNSAPDKSGLPSDRFSAERTGGSVSTLTIQRTQQEDSAVYLCASSLVSLAAGYEQYFGPGTRLTVT.

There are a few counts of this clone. CDR3: CASSYSIGTDDNEQFF. CDR3 in DNA: TGTGCCAGCAGTTACTCGATAGGGACAGACGACAATGAGCAGTTCTTC. The V and J genes are TRBV6-6 and TRBJ2-1; TRBD1 matches at 7 bases. Germline CDR1 and CDR2: MNHNY and SVGAGI (reference sequence). The V and J ends lost 0 bases and 5 bases, in that order; junction bases with no gene match: 7. This CDR3 contains 16 residues.

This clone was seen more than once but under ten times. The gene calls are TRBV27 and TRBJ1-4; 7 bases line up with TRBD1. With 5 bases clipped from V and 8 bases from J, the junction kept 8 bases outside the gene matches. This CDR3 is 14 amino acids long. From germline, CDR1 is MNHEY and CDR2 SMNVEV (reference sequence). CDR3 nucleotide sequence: TGTGCCAGCAGTCCTGGGTGGGGACAGGAAAAACTGTTTTTT. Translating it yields CASSPGWGQEKLFF. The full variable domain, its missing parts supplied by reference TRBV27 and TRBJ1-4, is EAQVTQNPRYLITVTGKKLTVTCSQNMNHEYMSWYRQDPGLGLRQIYYSMNVEVTDKGDVPEGYKVSRKEKRNFPLILESPSPNQTSLYFCASSPGWGQEKLFFGSGTQLSVL.

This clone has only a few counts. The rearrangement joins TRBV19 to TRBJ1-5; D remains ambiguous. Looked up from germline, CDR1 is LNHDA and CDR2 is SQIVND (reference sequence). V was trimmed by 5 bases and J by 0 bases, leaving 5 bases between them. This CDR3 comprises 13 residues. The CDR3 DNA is TGTGCCAGTAGTTACAGTAGCAATCAGCCCCAGCATTTT. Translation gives CASSYSSNQPQHF.

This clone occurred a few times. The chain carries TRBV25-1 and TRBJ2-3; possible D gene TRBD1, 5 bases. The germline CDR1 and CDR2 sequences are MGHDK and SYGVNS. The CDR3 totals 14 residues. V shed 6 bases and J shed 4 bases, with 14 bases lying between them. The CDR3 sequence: CASRGQVLADTQYF. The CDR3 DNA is TGTGCCAGCAGGGGGCAGGTTTTGGCAGATACGCAGTATTTT.

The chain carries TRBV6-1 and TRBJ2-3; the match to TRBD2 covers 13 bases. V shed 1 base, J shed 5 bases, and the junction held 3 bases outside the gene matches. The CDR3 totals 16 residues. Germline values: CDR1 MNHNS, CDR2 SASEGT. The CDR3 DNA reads TGTGCCAGCAGTGAAGGACTAGCGGGGGGCCGAGATACGCAGTATTTT. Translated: CASSEGLAGGRDTQYF.

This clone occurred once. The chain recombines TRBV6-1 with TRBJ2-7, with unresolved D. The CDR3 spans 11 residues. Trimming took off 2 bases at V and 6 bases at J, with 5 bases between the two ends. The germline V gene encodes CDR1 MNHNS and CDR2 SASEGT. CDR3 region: CASSEQSEQYF. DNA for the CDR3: TGTGCCAGCAGTGAACAGTCCGAGCAGTACTTC.

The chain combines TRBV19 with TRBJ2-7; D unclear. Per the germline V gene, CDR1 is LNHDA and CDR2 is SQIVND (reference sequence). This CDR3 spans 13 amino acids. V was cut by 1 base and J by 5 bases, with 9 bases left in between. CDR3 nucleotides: TGTGCCAGTAGTATAGTCCGTGGGGACGAGCAGTACTTC. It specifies CASSIVRGDEQYF. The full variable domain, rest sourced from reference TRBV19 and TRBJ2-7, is DGGITQSPKYLFRKEGQNVTLSCEQNLNHDAMYWYRQDPGQGLRLIYYSQIVNDFQKGDIAEGYSVSREKKESFPLTVTSAQKNPTAFYLCASSIVRGDEQYFGPGTRLTVT.

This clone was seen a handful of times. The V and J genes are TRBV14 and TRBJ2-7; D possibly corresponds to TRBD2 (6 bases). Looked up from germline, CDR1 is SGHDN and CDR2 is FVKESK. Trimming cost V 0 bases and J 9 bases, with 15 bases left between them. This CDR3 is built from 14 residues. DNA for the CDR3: TGTGCCAGCAGCCAAGATCGCGGGGTACGGGTGCAGTACTTC. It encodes CASSQDRGVRVQYF. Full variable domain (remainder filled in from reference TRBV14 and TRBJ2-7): EAGVTQFPSHSVIEKGQTVTLRCDPISGHDNLYWYRRVMGKEIKFLLHFVKESKQDESGMPNNRFLAERTGGTYSTLKVQPAELEDSGVYFCASSQDRGVRVQYFGPGTRLTVT.

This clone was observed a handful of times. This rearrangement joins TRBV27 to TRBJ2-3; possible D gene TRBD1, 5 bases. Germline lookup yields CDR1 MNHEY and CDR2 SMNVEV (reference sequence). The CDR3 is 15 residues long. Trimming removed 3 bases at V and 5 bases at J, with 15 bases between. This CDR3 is CASSLKGIRGDTQYF. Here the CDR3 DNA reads TGTGCCAGCAGTTTGAAGGGGATAAGGGGAGATACGCAGTATTTT.

The CDR3 spells CASSLAGTETYEQYF. In nucleotides, the CDR3 is TGCGCCAGCAGCTTAGCCGGGACAGAGACCTACGAGCAGTACTTC. This sequence joins TRBV5-1 and TRBJ2-7, with TRBD1 matching over 7 bases. CDR1 and CDR2 from the germline V gene are SGHRS and YFSETQ. The CDR3 runs to 15 residues. V dropped 2 bases and J dropped 2; count of bases not matched to a gene: 7.

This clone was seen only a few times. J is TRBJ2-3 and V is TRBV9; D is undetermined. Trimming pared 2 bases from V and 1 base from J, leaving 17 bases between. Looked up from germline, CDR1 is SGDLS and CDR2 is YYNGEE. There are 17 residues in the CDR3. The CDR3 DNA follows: TGTGCCAGCAGCGTGGGCCCCCCCGTTTGGGGCACAGATACGCAGTATTTT. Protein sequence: CASSVGPPVWGTDTQYF.

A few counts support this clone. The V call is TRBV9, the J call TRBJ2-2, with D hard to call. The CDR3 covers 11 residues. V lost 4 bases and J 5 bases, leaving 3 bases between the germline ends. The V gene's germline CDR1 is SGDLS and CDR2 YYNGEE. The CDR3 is CASSQTGELFF. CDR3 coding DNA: TGTGCCAGCAGCCAGACCGGGGAGCTGTTTTTT.

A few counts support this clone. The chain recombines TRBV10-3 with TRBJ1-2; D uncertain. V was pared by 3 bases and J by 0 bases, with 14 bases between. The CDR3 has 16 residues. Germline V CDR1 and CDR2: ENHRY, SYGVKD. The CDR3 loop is CAISDSQINPNYGYTF. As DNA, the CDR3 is TGTGCCATCAGTGATTCGCAGATAAACCCTAACTATGGCTACACCTTC.

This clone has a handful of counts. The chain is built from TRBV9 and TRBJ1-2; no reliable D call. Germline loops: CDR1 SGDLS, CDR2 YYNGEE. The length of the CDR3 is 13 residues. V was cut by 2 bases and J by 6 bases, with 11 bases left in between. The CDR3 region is CASSVGFVDGYTF. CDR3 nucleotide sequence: TGTGCCAGCAGCGTGGGGTTCGTTGATGGCTACACCTTC.

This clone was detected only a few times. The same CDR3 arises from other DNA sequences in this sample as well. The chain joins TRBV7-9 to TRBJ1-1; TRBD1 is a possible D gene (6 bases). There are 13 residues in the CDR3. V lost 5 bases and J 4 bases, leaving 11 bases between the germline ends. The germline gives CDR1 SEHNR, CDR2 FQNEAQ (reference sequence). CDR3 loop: CASSPQGSTEAFF. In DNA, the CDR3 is TGTGCCAGCAGCCCACAGGGCAGCACTGAAGCTTTCTTT.

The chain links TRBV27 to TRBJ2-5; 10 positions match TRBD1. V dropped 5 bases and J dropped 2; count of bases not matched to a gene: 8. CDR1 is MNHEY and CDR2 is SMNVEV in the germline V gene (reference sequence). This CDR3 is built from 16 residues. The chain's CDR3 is CASSTRQGARQETQYF. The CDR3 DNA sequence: TGTGCCAGCAGTACCCGACAGGGGGCTAGGCAAGAGACCCAGTACTTC.